This T cell receptor (beta chain) was sequenced in a study of T-cell memory formation after mild COVID-19. Study at large: Clusters were largely donor specific. Broader study findings: Among clones contracting day 15 to 85, CD4/CD8 was balanced, whereas later expanders leaned CD4+. The pre-infection memory compartment contained some responding clones, suggesting cross-reactive memory joined.

About this clonotype itself: Its target is not known.

The germline gives CDR1 MNHNS, CDR2 SASEGT. V was cut by 7 bases and J by 7 bases, with 14 bases left in between. The CDR3 is 13 amino acids. 5'RACE, which relied on constant-segment primers, yielded TCR alpha and TCR beta cDNA libraries carrying sample barcodes and UMIs. TCRdb independently ran MiXCR on the 5' RACE reads; one entry per CDR3 protein. The sample includes about 350,000 distinct CDR3 sequences, roughly 13% of them seen just once. The chain combines TRBV6-1 with TRBJ2-1, with D unresolved. The source material was PBMCs or a T cell subset sorted from them (not recorded which). The sequence was obtained from a man younger than 35 who had mild COVID-19 (a few samples of this study predate the infection). Cell type and time point are not known. CDR3 amino acids: CASTLYAVNEQFF. For the CDR3, the DNA is TGTGCCAGCACCCTGTATGCGGTAAATGAGCAGTTCTTC.